This T cell receptor beta chain was captured in a study of cytomegalovirus exposure and HLA in healthy donors. V was clipped by 3 bases and J by 3 bases, with 12 bases between them. Germline V gene lookup returns CDR1 MNHEY and CDR2 SMNVEV (reference sequence). The CDR3 sequence is 14 residues long. The PCR used 60 Vbeta and 13 Jbeta primers. TCRdb's copy holds only in-frame clones and misses some; the assay was immunoSEQ multiplex PCR. This table has approximately 190,000 clones, approximately 88% appearing once. This TCR was sampled from a boy younger than 18 in good health and CMV-seronegative. The chain carries TRBV27 and TRBJ2-7; perhaps TRBD1 as D (6 bases). The sample consisted of PBMCs. The CDR3 loop reads CASSFGQSYYEQYF. CDR3 coding DNA: TGTGCCAGCAGTTTTGGACAGAGTTACTACGAGCAGTACTTC.